One and the same sample provided the 5 T cell receptor beta chains below, sequenced in a study of blood T cell repertoires in COVID-19. The method was immunoSEQ multiplex PCR; TCRdb's version includes in-frame clones alone and lacks a portion of them. This table has about 240,000 clones, approximately 83% appearing once. The specimen was peripheral blood. Receptor source: a man aged 25-45 years who had recovered from COVID-19.

The rearrangement joins TRBV19 to TRBJ2-1; 12 nucleotides match TRBD2. Germline V gene sequence: CDR1 LNHDA, CDR2 SQIVND (reference sequence). The CDR3 has 15 amino acids. Trimming took 4 bases from V and 7 from J; bases not matched to a gene: 5. The CDR3 bases are TGTGCCAGTAGTAGATGGACTAGCGGGGATAATGAGCAGTTCTTC. Amino acids: CASSRWTSGDNEQFF.

V usage is TRBV27 and J usage is TRBJ2-7, with 10 bases identical to TRBD1. With 6 bases clipped from V and 6 bases from J, the junction kept 11 bases outside the gene matches. This CDR3 has 15 amino acids. Germline loops: CDR1 MNHEY, CDR2 SMNVEV (reference sequence). The CDR3 DNA sequence: TGTGCCAGCAGCCCGGTGGGACAGGGGTCGCGCGAGCAGTACTTC. This codes for CASSPVGQGSREQYF.

This sequence joins TRBV5-1 and TRBJ2-2, with D perhaps matching TRBD1 (5 bases). Trimming removed 0 bases at V and 6 bases at J, with 15 bases between. CDR1 and CDR2 from the germline V gene are SGHRS and YFSETQ. The CDR3 runs 16 residues. This chain's CDR3 is CASSLAGRENSGELFF. The CDR3, as DNA: TGCGCCAGCAGCTTGGCCGGCAGGGAAAATTCCGGGGAGCTGTTTTTT.

The rearrangement links TRBV18 to TRBJ2-7; D remains ambiguous. The CDR3 covers 13 residues. The germline gives CDR1 KGHSH, CDR2 LQKENI. Trimming took off 5 bases at V and 5 bases at J, with 13 bases between the two ends. The CDR3 DNA reads TGTGCCAGCTCATCGCGGATTTGGGACGAGCAGTACGTC. Translated: CASSSRIWDEQYV.

The sample holds one count of this clone. The chain uses TRBV5-4 and TRBJ2-1; 7 bases match TRBD1. CDR3 length: 12 residues. CDR1 is SGHNT and CDR2 is YYREEE in the germline V gene (reference sequence). V shed 1 base, J shed 9 bases, and the junction held 1 base outside the gene matches. CDR3 in DNA: TGTGCCAGCAGCTTGACAGGGGTTGAGCAGTTCTTC. This codes for CASSLTGVEQFF.